Following are 25 T cell receptor beta chains from one sample sequenced in a study of Ad26.COV2.S vaccination and SARS-CoV-2 variants. Some clones are missing from TCRdb's copy, which holds only in-frame ones; the method was immunoSEQ multiplex PCR. The table shows about 350,000 clones, with about 85% occurring only once. Treatment specified: 15 to 20 received Ad26.COV2.S at low or high dose, single or two shots; about five received placebo; per-sample allocation not given. Sampling happened 63 days after the first vaccine or placebo injection. The sample was peripheral blood, taken in a trial of Ad26.COV2.S vaccine versus placebo. Receptors originate from a person between 18 and 65 years old who received the Ad26.COV2.S COVID-19 vaccine or a placebo.

V gene TRBV29-1 combines with J gene TRBJ2-7, with a tentative D call TRBD2 (6 bases). Germline V lookup: CDR1 SQVTM, CDR2 ANQGSEA. The V end was cut by 6 bases, the J end by 0 bases, with 12 bases between. The CDR3 contains 13 residues. CDR3 in amino acids: CSVRGILSYEQYF. The CDR3 nucleotides are TGCAGCGTCCGGGGGATTCTCTCCTACGAGCAGTACTTC.

The chain carries TRBV30 and TRBJ2-2; TRBD1 is a possible D gene (5 bases). Trimming took off 4 bases at V and 4 bases at J, with 7 bases between the two ends. This CDR3 has 12 residues. The germline V gene encodes CDR1 GTSNPN and CDR2 SVGIG (reference sequence). The CDR3 region has the DNA TGTGCCTGGACAGGGTTCACCGGGGAGCTGTTTTTT. Translated: CAWTGFTGELFF.

V gene TRBV7-6 combines with J gene TRBJ2-5, with TRBD1 matching 12 bases. The CDR3 loop spans 16 amino acids. Germline V gene lookup returns CDR1 SGHVS and CDR2 FNYEAQ. Trimming removed 1 base from V and 4 bases from J; junction bases left unmatched: 4. The CDR3 protein is CASSLVRDRGRETQYF. DNA for the CDR3: TGTGCCAGCAGCTTAGTCCGGGACAGGGGGCGAGAGACCCAGTACTTC.

The sample holds one count of this clone. This rearrangement joins TRBV7-6 to TRBJ2-5; TRBD2 matches 15 bases. The V and J ends lost 5 bases and 5 bases, in that order; junction bases with no gene match: 6. This CDR3 region has 16 residues. The germline gives CDR1 SGHVS, CDR2 FNYEAQ. CDR3 loop: CASSQGTSGGYETQYF. The DNA for the CDR3 is TGTGCCAGCAGCCAAGGGACTAGCGGGGGGTATGAGACCCAGTACTTC.

The chain links TRBV19 to TRBJ1-5, with 8 nucleotides matching TRBD1. Germline CDR1 is LNHDA and CDR2 is SQIVND (reference sequence). With 5 bases clipped from V and 0 bases from J, the junction kept 9 bases outside the gene matches. This CDR3 is 17 amino acids long. CDR3 nucleotides: TGTGCCAGTAGTTTTTTCACAGGGGGGTCTAGCAATCAGCCCCAGCATTTT. Translation gives CASSFFTGGSSNQPQHF.

The gene calls are TRBV6-2 or TRBV6-3 and TRBJ2-7; 9 bases are shared with TRBD1. Trimming cost V 4 bases and J 0 bases; bases outside gene matches: 10. The CDR3 totals 17 residues. Per germline, CDR1 MNHEY and CDR2 SVGEGT. The CDR3 DNA reads as TGTGCCAGCAGTTCCCCTCGGACAGGGGCGAGCTCCTACGAGCAGTACTTC. This codes for CASSSPRTGASSYEQYF.

This chain uses TRBV9 with TRBJ2-2; 8 bases agree with TRBD2. The germline CDR1 and CDR2 sequences are SGDLS and YYNGEE. Unmatched junction bases numbered 7, after V lost 0 bases and J lost 0 bases. The CDR3 covers 18 residues. CDR3 amino acids: CASSVGPGGSANTGELFF. CDR3 in DNA: TGTGCCAGCAGCGTAGGGCCGGGAGGGAGTGCGAACACCGGGGAGCTGTTTTTT.

The genes are TRBV19 and TRBJ2-7; D might be TRBD1 (6 bases). Germline CDR1 LNHDA, CDR2 SQIVND (reference sequence). The V gene lost 4 bases and the J gene lost 3 bases, with 10 bases spanning the gap. The CDR3 covers 13 residues. CDR3 in DNA: TGTGCCAGTAGTACCGGACAGCTCTACGAGCAGTACTTC. This encodes CASSTGQLYEQYF.

This clone was seen a single time. Since a much larger clone is just one base distant, this may be a read error. The V and J genes are TRBV2 and TRBJ2-5, with D unresolved. Trimming cost V 6 bases and J 5 bases, with 7 bases left between them. This CDR3 contains 11 residues. CDR1 is SNHLY, CDR2 FYNNEI, per germline. CDR3 bases: TGTGCCAGCAGCCCCCAGGAGACCCAGTACTTC. Protein: CASSPQETQYF.

The chain couples TRBV7-8 to TRBJ1-5, with TRBD1 matching 8 bases. J was trimmed by 3 bases and V by 4 bases; bases with no gene match: 8. CDR1 SGHVS and CDR2 FQNEAQ come from the germline V gene. The CDR3 is 16 residues long. The CDR3: CASSSSPGQVNQPQHF. The CDR3 nucleotides are TGTGCCAGCAGCTCGTCACCGGGACAGGTCAATCAGCCCCAGCATTTT.

V is TRBV5-1 and J is TRBJ1-2; D is perhaps TRBD1 (5 bases). CDR1 SGHRS and CDR2 YFSETQ come from the germline V gene. V was pared by 0 bases and J by 8 bases, with 17 bases between. CDR3 length: 15 amino acids. This CDR3 is CASSLDSDGTSGYTF. In nucleotides, the CDR3 is TGCGCCAGCAGCTTGGATTCGGACGGGACTTCCGGCTACACCTTC. Full variable domain (remainder filled in from reference TRBV5-1 and TRBJ1-2): KAGVTQTPRYLIKTRGQQVTLSCSPISGHRSVSWYQQTPGQGLQFLFEYFSETQRNKGNFPGRFSGRQFSNSRSEMNVSTLELGDSALYLCASSLDSDGTSGYTFGSGTRLTVV.

This chain connects TRBV10-2 to TRBJ1-2; no clear D gene. This CDR3 comprises 14 residues. The germline CDR1 and CDR2 sequences are WSHSY and SAAADI. Trimming took off 0 bases at V and 5 bases at J, with 10 bases between the two ends. The CDR3 DNA is TGCGCCAGCAGTGAGTCAGAACACTTTTATGGCTACACCTTC. This translates into CASSESEHFYGYTF.

The genes are TRBV7-2 and TRBJ1-1; 7 bases are a match to TRBD1. Germline trimming cut 5 bases from V and 7 bases from J; bases unmatched to any gene: 10. Germline CDR1 is SGHTA and CDR2 is FQGNSA. CDR3 length equals 14 residues. The CDR3 coding sequence is TGTGCCAGCAGCCTAGGGGGCATGATTATTGAAGCTTTCTTT. This encodes CASSLGGMIIEAFF.

J is TRBJ2-7 and V is TRBV11-2, with 9 bases fitting TRBD2. CDR3 length equals 17 residues. Germline V gene sequence: CDR1 SGHAT, CDR2 FQNNGV. Trimming removed 5 bases from V and 4 bases from J; junction bases left unmatched: 15. The DNA of the CDR3 is TGTGCCAGCAGCGCATATAGCCTGGGGACTAGCACGTACGAGCAGTACTTC. Encoded protein: CASSAYSLGTSTYEQYF.

The chain's CDR3 is CASSLNYNEQFF. The DNA for the CDR3 is TGTGCCAGCAGTTTAAATTACAATGAGCAGTTCTTC. The chain recombines TRBV27 with TRBJ2-1; no reliable D call. Germline V CDR1 and CDR2: MNHEY, SMNVEV (reference sequence). The V end was cut by 2 bases, the J end by 4 bases, with 3 bases between. This CDR3 comprises 12 residues.

The chain has TRBV28 and TRBJ1-3, with D perhaps matching TRBD1 (5 bases). The V end was cut by 3 bases, the J end by 2 bases, with 11 bases between. Per the germline V gene, CDR1 is MDHEN and CDR2 is SYDVKM. The CDR3 has 15 amino acids. CDR3 sequence: CASSLNPGTGNTIYF. The CDR3 bases are TGTGCCAGCAGTTTGAATCCAGGGACTGGAAACACCATATATTTT.

The chain employs TRBV4-3 and TRBJ2-1; D unresolved. V was cut by 0 bases and J by 8 bases, with 8 bases left in between. Germline CDR1 reads LGHNA; CDR2 reads YSLEER. The CDR3 has 13 residues. This chain's CDR3 is CASSQDSVHEQFF. The CDR3 nucleotides are TGCGCCAGCAGCCAAGATTCCGTACATGAGCAGTTCTTC.

The chain combines TRBV5-5 with TRBJ1-2, with D unclear. This CDR3 has 16 residues. Trimming left V 6 bases short and J 8 bases short, with 26 bases between. Germline V gene lookup returns CDR1 SGHKS and CDR2 YYEKEE (reference sequence). The CDR3 DNA follows: TGTGCCAGCACCTTCTGGGATACGACAACCCTAGGGGGCTACACCTTC. Its translation: CASTFWDTTTLGGYTF.

A note on this clone: This same CDR3 is encoded by further DNA sequences in the sample. The chain combines TRBV7-2 with TRBJ2-1; TRBD2 aligns across 13 bases. V trimming: 3 bases; J trimming: 7 bases; junction bases outside the gene matches: 3. The CDR3 is 15 residues long. Germline CDR1 SGHTA, CDR2 FQGNSA. This chain's CDR3 is CASSFTSGGANEQFF. The CDR3 DNA follows: TGTGCCAGCAGCTTCACTAGCGGGGGGGCAAATGAGCAGTTCTTC.

V is TRBV10-3 and J is TRBJ1-2; D is undetermined. V dropped 10 bases and J dropped 5 bases, with 17 bases sitting between them. This CDR3 comprises 13 residues. The germline CDR1 and CDR2 sequences are ENHRY and SYGVKD. CDR3 loop: CASSGEGLYGYTF. The CDR3 DNA is TGTGCCAGCAGCGGGGAGGGATTGTATGGCTACACCTTC.

V gene TRBV9 combines with J gene TRBJ1-6; D is ambiguous. CDR1 is SGDLS and CDR2 is YYNGEE in the germline V gene. Trimming shortened V by 0 bases and J by 4 bases, and 20 bases separated the two germline ends. The CDR3 loop spans 19 amino acids. The CDR3 bases are TGTGCCAGCAGCGTAGGCGGTGGGGATGTCCTGGGATATAATTCACCCCTCCACTTT. Residues: CASSVGGGDVLGYNSPLHF.

The chain employs TRBV18 and TRBJ2-2; TRBD1 agrees at 7 bases. With 3 bases clipped from V and 7 bases from J, the junction kept 8 bases outside the gene matches. Germline V lookup: CDR1 KGHSH, CDR2 LQKENI. The CDR3 loop spans 15 amino acids. The CDR3 nucleotides read TGTGCCAGCTCACCCGACAGGGTGTCGGTCGGGGAGCTGTTTTTT. As protein: CASSPDRVSVGELFF.

This sequence joins TRBV24-1 and TRBJ2-3; D ambiguous. The germline V and J ends were trimmed by 3 bases and 0 bases, with 12 bases remaining between them. Germline CDR1 KGHDR, CDR2 SFDVKD. The CDR3 length is 16 residues. The CDR3 here is CATSDRRMESTDTQYF. In nucleotides, the CDR3 is TGTGCCACCAGTGATCGCCGGATGGAGAGCACAGATACGCAGTATTTT.

The chain has TRBV23-1 and TRBJ1-5; D is undetermined. TRBV23-1 falls under the ORF class, with uncertain function. The CDR3 sequence is 13 residues long. Trimming removed 3 bases at V and 4 bases at J, with 7 bases between. The CDR3, as DNA: TGCGCCAGCAGTCAGCAAGGGAATCAGCCCCAGCATTTT. It is translated as CASSQQGNQPQHF.

This clone was counted once. The chain has TRBV6-2 or TRBV6-3 and TRBJ1-4; a weak D match, TRBD1 (5 bases). V lost 5 bases to trimming and J lost 5 bases, with 15 bases between them. The CDR3 spans 15 residues. CDR1 MNHEY and CDR2 SVGEGT come from the germline V gene. This chain's CDR3 is CASSIPGLGNEKLFF. As DNA, the CDR3 is TGTGCCAGCAGTATTCCGGGACTTGGGAATGAAAAACTGTTTTTT.